This T cell receptor beta chain is drawn from a study of shared T cell receptors in the human thymus. The CDR3 is made up of 15 amino acids. Germline V gene lookup returns CDR1 SQVTM and CDR2 ANQGSEA. V was pared by 3 bases and J by 3 bases, with 7 bases of the junction left unmatched. Here immunoSEQ multiplex PCR was the method, and the copy in TCRdb shows in-frame clones only, minus some. The sample yields hundreds of thousands of clones, around 87% seen once. This same sample was also part of a study on human thymus T cells. That study adds: Resections from corrective heart surgery provided thymus tissue. The related literature has documented a marked overlap of thymic repertoires among unrelated individuals.

J is TRBJ2-1 and V is TRBV29-1, with 8 bases that match TRBD1. The specimen was thymocytes. The sequence derives from a boy younger than two with a congenital heart defect. The CDR3 spells CSVDSSDRDYNEQFF. CDR3 sequence (DNA): TGCAGCGTTGACTCCTCGGACAGGGACTACAATGAGCAGTTCTTC.